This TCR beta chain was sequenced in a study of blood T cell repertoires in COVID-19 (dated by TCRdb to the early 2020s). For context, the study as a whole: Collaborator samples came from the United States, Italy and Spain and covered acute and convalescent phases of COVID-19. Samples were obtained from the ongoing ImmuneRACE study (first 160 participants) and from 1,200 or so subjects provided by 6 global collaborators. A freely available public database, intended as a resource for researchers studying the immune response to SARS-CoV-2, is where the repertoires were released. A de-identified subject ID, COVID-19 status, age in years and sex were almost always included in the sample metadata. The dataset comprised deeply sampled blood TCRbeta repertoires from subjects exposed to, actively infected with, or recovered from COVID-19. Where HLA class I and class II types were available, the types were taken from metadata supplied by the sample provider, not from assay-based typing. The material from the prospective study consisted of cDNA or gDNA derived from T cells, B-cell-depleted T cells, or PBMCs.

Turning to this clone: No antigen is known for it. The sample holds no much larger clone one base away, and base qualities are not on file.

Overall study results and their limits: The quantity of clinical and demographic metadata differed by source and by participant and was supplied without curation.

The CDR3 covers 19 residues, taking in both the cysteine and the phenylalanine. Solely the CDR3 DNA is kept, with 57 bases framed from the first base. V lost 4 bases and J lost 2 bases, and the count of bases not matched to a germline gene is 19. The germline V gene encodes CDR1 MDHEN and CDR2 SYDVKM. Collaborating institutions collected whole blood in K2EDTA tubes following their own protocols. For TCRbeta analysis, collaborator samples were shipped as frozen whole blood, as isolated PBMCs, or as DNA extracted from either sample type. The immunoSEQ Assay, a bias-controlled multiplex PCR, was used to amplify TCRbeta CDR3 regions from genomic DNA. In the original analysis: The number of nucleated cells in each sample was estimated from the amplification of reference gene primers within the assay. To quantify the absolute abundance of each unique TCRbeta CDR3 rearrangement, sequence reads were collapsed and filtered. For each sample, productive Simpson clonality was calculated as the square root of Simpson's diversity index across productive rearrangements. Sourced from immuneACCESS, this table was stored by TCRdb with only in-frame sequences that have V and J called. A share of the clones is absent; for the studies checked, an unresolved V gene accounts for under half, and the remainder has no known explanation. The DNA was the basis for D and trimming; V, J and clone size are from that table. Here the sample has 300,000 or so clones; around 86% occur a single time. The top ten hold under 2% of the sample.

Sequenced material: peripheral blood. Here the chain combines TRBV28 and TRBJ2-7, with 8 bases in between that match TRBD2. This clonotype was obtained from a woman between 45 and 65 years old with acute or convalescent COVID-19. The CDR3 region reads CASSSRILLSGSRAYEQYF. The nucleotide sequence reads TGTGCCAGCAGTTCTAGAATACTCCTAAGCGGGAGTAGGGCCTACGAGCAGTACTTC.